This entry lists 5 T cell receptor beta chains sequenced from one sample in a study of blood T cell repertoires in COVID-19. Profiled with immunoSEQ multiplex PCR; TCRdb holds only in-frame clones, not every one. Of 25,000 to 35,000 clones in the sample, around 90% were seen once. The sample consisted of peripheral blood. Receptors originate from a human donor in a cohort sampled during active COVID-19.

The CDR3: CASSAMGQGALDTQYF. DNA of the CDR3: TGTGCCAGCAGTGCTATGGGACAGGGGGCCTTAGATACGCAGTATTTT. This sequence joins TRBV6-1 and TRBJ2-3, with 12 bases fitting TRBD1. The CDR3 runs 16 residues. Germline CDR1 MNHNS, CDR2 SASEGT. J lost 5 bases, V lost 4 bases, and 7 bases had no gene match.

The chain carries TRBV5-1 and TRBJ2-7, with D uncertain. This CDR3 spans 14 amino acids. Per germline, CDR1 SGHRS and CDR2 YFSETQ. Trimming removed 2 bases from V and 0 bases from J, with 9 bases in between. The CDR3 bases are TGCGCCAGCAGCTTAACAGCCAGCTCCTACGAGCAGTACTTC. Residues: CASSLTASSYEQYF.

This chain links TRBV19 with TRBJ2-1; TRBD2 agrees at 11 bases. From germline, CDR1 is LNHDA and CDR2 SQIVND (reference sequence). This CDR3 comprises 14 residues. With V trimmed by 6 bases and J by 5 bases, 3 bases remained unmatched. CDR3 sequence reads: CASRSSGGNNEQFF. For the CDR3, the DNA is TGTGCCAGTAGGTCTAGCGGGGGGAACAATGAGCAGTTCTTC.

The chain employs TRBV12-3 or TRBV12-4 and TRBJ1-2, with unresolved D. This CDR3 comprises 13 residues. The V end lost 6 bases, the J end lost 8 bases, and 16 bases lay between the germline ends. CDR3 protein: CASSPVSQRGYTF. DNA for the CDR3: TGTGCCAGCAGCCCCGTTTCGCAGCGCGGCTACACCTTC.

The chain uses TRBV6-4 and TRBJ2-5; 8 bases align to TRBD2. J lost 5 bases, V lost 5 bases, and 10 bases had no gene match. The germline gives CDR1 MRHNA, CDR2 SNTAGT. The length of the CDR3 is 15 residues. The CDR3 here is CASSPSGLQRETQYF. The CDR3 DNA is TGTGCCAGCAGTCCTAGCGGGTTACAAAGGGAGACCCAGTACTTC.